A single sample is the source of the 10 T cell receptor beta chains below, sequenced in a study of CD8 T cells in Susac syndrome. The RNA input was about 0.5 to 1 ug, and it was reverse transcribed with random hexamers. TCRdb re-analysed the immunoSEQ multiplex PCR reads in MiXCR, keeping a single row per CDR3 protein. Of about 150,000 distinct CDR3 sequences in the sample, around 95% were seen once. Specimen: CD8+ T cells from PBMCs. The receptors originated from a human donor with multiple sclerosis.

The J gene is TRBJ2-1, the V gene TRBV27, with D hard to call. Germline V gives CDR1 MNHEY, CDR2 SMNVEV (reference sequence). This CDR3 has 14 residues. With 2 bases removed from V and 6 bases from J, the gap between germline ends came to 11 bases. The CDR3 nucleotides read TGTGCCAGCAGTTTAGCCTACGAGGCCAATGAGCAGTTCTTC. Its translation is CASSLAYEANEQFF.

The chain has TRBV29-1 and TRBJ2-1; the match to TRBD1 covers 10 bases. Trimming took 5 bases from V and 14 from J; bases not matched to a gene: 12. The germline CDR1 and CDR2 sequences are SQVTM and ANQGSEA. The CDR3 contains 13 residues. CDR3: CSVPGQGYPLEFF. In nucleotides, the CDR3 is TGCAGCGTTCCGGGACAGGGGTACCCCCTAGAGTTCTTC.

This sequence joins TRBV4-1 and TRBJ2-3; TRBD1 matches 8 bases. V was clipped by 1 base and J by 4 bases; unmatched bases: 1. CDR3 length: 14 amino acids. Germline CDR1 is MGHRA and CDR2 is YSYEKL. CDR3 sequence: CASSQGQGSDTQYF. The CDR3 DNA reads TGCGCCAGCAGCCAAGGACAGGGGTCAGATACGCAGTATTTT.

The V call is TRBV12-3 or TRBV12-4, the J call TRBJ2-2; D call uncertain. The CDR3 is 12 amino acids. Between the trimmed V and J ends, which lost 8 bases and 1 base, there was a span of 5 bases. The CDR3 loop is CASRWNTGELFF. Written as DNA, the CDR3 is TGTGCCAGCCGTTGGAACACCGGGGAGCTGTTTTTT.

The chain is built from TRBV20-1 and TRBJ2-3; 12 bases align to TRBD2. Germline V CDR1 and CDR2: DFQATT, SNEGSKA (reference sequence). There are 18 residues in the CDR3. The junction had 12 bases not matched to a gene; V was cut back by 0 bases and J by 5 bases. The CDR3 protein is CSARDRKLAGGPLDTQYF. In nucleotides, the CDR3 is TGCAGTGCTAGAGATCGAAAACTAGCGGGGGGCCCCTTAGATACGCAGTATTTT.

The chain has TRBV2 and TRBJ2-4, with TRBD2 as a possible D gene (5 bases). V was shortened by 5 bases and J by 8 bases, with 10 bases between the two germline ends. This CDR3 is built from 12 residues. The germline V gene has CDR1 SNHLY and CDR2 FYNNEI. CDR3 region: CASSKGRDIQYF. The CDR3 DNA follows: TGTGCCAGCAGTAAAGGGAGAGACATTCAGTACTTC.

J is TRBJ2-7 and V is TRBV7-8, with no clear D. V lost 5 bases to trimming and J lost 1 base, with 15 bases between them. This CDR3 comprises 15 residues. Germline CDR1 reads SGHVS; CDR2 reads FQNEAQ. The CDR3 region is CASSLGTVRSYEQYF. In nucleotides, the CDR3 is TGTGCCAGCAGCCTTGGCACCGTGAGGTCCTACGAGCAGTACTTC.

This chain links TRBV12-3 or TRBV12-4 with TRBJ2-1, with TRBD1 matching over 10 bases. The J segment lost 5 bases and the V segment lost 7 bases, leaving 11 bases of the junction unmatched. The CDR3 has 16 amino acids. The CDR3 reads CASTFPGTGVNNEQFF. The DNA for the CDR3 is TGTGCCAGCACTTTCCCCGGGACAGGGGTCAACAATGAGCAGTTCTTC.

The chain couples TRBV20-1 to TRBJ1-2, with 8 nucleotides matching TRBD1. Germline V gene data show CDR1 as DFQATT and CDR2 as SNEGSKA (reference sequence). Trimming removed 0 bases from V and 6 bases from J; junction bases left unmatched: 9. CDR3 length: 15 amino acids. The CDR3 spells CSARDPGRGLHGYTF. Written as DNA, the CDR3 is TGCAGTGCTAGAGATCCGGGCAGGGGGCTTCATGGCTACACCTTC.

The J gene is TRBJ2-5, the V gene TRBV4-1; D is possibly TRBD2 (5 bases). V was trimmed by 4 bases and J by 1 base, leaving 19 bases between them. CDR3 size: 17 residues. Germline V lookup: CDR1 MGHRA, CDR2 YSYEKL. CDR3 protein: CASSPTEVAVLQETQYF. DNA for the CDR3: TGCGCCAGCAGCCCAACGGAGGTGGCAGTCCTCCAAGAGACCCAGTACTTC.